Presented here are 23 T cell receptor beta chains from one specimen sequenced in a study of T cells in localized non-small cell lung cancer. Using immunoSEQ multiplex PCR, the repertoire was profiled, and TCRdb retains in-frame clones only, with some absent. This table holds 70,000 to 100,000 clones, approximately 90% found once. The input for sequencing was PBMCs, taken before any cancer treatment. The receptors shown here come from a woman aged 35-70 years with stage II squamous cell lung carcinoma.

The chain uses TRBV5-1 and TRBJ2-7, with unresolved D. V dropped 1 base and J dropped 2 bases, with 4 bases sitting between them. Germline loops: CDR1 SGHRS, CDR2 YFSETQ. CDR3 length: 12 residues. CDR3 loop: CASSLSPYEQYF. Written as DNA, the CDR3 is TGCGCCAGCAGCTTGAGTCCCTACGAGCAGTACTTC.

The gene calls are TRBV30 and TRBJ1-1; no definite D call. Germline-derived CDR1 and CDR2 are GTSNPN and SVGIG (reference sequence). This CDR3 is 13 amino acids long. Trimming shortened V by 1 base and J by 5 bases, and 11 bases separated the two germline ends. Here the CDR3 reads CAWSARRGTEAFF. CDR3 DNA: TGTGCCTGGAGTGCCCGCAGAGGGACTGAAGCTTTCTTT.

This chain links TRBV30 with TRBJ2-7; TRBD2 matches at 13 bases. This CDR3 is 17 amino acids long. Germline V gene sequence: CDR1 GTSNPN, CDR2 SVGIG (reference sequence). The trim removed 2 bases at V and 0 bases at J, leaving 7 bases unmatched. CDR3 coding DNA: TGTGCCTGGAGTCTAGGGACTAGCGGGGTCCTCTCCTACGAGCAGTACTTC. Its protein product is CAWSLGTSGVLSYEQYF.

The chain carries TRBV5-4 and TRBJ2-1; no reliable D call. V lost 0 bases to trimming and J lost 6 bases, with 13 bases between them. The germline CDR1 and CDR2 sequences are SGHNT and YYREEE (reference sequence). This CDR3 is built from 15 residues. The CDR3 coding sequence is TGTGCCAGCAGCTTGGCTGTCCCCTTTCGCAATGAGCAGTTCTTC. Its translation: CASSLAVPFRNEQFF.

The chain joins TRBV5-8 to TRBJ1-1; 8 nucleotides match TRBD1. Trimming cost V 0 bases and J 3 bases; bases outside gene matches: 7. The germline V gene has CDR1 SGHTS and CDR2 YDEGEE. This CDR3 is 16 amino acids long. The CDR3 nucleotides are TGTGCCAGCAGCTTGGGGCAGGGGGCGTATTACACTGAAGCTTTCTTT. It translates to CASSLGQGAYYTEAFF.

The rearrangement uses TRBV6-6 and TRBJ1-5; 8 nucleotides agree with TRBD1. Germline V lookup: CDR1 MNHNY, CDR2 SVGAGI (reference sequence). The V segment lost 7 bases and the J segment 6 bases; nucleotides outside the gene matches: 11. This CDR3 has 15 amino acids. CDR3 residues: CASIQGAAPGQPQHF. CDR3 in DNA: TGTGCCAGCATTCAGGGGGCGGCCCCGGGTCAGCCCCAGCATTTT.

The chain joins TRBV7-9 to TRBJ2-1; TRBD2 agrees at 8 bases. The CDR3 runs 17 residues. Germline lookup yields CDR1 SEHNR and CDR2 FQNEAQ (reference sequence). Losses at the gene ends were 2 bases for V and 8 bases for J; bases not matched to a gene: 14. CDR3 amino acids: CASSLPLWVAGSDEQFF. CDR3 bases: TGTGCCAGCAGCTTACCACTTTGGGTAGCGGGGAGCGATGAGCAGTTCTTC.

The chain joins TRBV10-3 to TRBJ1-5; tentatively, D is TRBD1 (5 bases). The length of the CDR3 is 14 residues. Germline V gives CDR1 ENHRY, CDR2 SYGVKD. Trimming removed 6 bases at V and 0 bases at J, with 9 bases between. The CDR3 region is CAIRDNLSNQPQHF. The DNA of the CDR3 is TGTGCCATCAGGGACAACCTTAGCAATCAGCCCCAGCATTTT.

The rearrangement uses TRBV14 and TRBJ1-1; TRBD1 might be the D (6 bases). This CDR3 has 15 amino acids. The V gene's germline CDR1 is SGHDN and CDR2 FVKESK. Trimming stripped 1 base from V and 1 base from J, with 10 bases between. Written as DNA, the CDR3 is TGTGCCAGCAGCCAAGTCCAGGGGCCGAACACTGAAGCTTTCTTT. Its protein is CASSQVQGPNTEAFF.

The chain links TRBV6-6 to TRBJ2-1, with D possibly TRBD1 on 7 matching bases. The CDR3 sequence is 15 residues long. V was clipped by 0 bases and J by 5 bases, with 11 bases between them. Per germline, CDR1 MNHNY and CDR2 SVGAGI (reference sequence). This CDR3 is CASSYSRGDHNEQFF. Written as DNA, the CDR3 is TGTGCCAGCAGTTACTCCAGGGGGGACCACAATGAGCAGTTCTTC.

The V call is TRBV19, the J call TRBJ1-6; 8 bases align to TRBD1. The trim removed 5 bases at V and 5 bases at J, leaving 8 bases unmatched. In germline, CDR1 is LNHDA, CDR2 SQIVND (reference sequence). This CDR3 has 16 residues. The CDR3 reads CASSFNRDRNNSPLHF. The DNA for the CDR3 is TGTGCCAGTAGTTTCAACCGGGACAGGAATAATTCACCCCTCCACTTT.

The chain uses TRBV6-6 and TRBJ1-1, with no clear D. Germline V gene lookup returns CDR1 MNHNY and CDR2 SVGAGI (reference sequence). This CDR3 contains 13 residues. Trimming left V 0 bases short and J 5 bases short, with 7 bases between. CDR3 in DNA: TGTGCCAGCAGTTACTCGATGGAGACTGAAGCTTTCTTT. Translation: CASSYSMETEAFF.

The rearrangement uses TRBV28 and TRBJ2-1; tentative D call: TRBD1 (6 bases). The CDR3 sequence is 12 residues long. Per germline, CDR1 MDHEN and CDR2 SYDVKM. Trimming cost V 1 base and J 9 bases, with 7 bases left between them. As DNA, the CDR3 is TGTGCCAGCAGTTTATTCAGGGGTGAGCAGTTCTTC. Protein: CASSLFRGEQFF.

The gene calls are TRBV13 and TRBJ2-1, with D unresolved. The ends were cut back, 3 bases at V and 7 bases at J, with 4 bases in the middle. In germline, CDR1 is PRHDT, CDR2 FYEKMQ (reference sequence). The CDR3 spans 11 residues. The CDR3 is CASSFINEQFF. Here the CDR3 DNA reads TGTGCCAGCAGCTTTATTAATGAGCAGTTCTTC. Full variable domain (rest looked up from reference TRBV13 and TRBJ2-1): AAGVIQSPRHLIKEKRETATLKCYPIPRHDTVYWYQQGPGQDPQFLISFYEKMQSDKGSIPDRFSAQQFSDYHSELNMSSLELGDSALYFCASSFINEQFFGPGTRLTVL.

The chain employs TRBV11-3 and TRBJ2-1, with TRBD2 matching 7 bases. The CDR3 consists of 15 residues. After removal of 5 bases from V and 2 bases from J, the junction contained 6 bases not matched to a gene. From germline, CDR1 is SGHNT and CDR2 YENEEA. The CDR3 protein is CASSRSGTTYNEQFF. The CDR3 DNA reads as TGTGCCAGCAGCCGAAGCGGGACCACCTACAATGAGCAGTTCTTC.

The V and J genes are TRBV27 and TRBJ2-7; a possible D gene is TRBD1 (6 bases). This CDR3 spans 14 amino acids. V was clipped by 2 bases and J by 2 bases, with 10 bases between them. Looked up from germline, CDR1 is MNHEY and CDR2 is SMNVEV (reference sequence). This chain's CDR3 is CASSLGGRTYEQYF. CDR3 in DNA: TGTGCCAGCAGTTTAGGGGGCAGGACCTACGAGCAGTACTTC.

The CDR3 DNA is TGCGCCAGCAGCTTTGAAGGACAGTACACAGATACGCAGTATTTT. As protein: CASSFEGQYTDTQYF. The chain couples TRBV5-1 to TRBJ2-3; perhaps TRBD1 as D (6 bases). The germline V and J ends were trimmed by 2 bases and 2 bases, with 12 bases remaining between them. The length of the CDR3 is 15 residues. The germline V gene has CDR1 SGHRS and CDR2 YFSETQ.

This clone turned up a few times. This chain joins TRBV4-2 and TRBJ2-7; 7 bases map to TRBD2. The CDR3 contains 16 residues. The germline V gene has CDR1 LGHNA and CDR2 YNFKEQ. The V gene end was trimmed by 0 bases and the J gene end by 0 bases; junction bases not matched to a gene: 5. The CDR3 spells CASSQERAGDSYEQYF. DNA of the CDR3: TGTGCCAGCAGCCAAGAACGGGCGGGAGACTCCTACGAGCAGTACTTC.

The chain links TRBV6-4 to TRBJ2-7; D unclear. The CDR3 covers 14 residues. V shed 10 bases and J shed 2 bases, with 18 bases lying between them. The V gene's germline CDR1 is MRHNA and CDR2 SNTAGT. CDR3 sequence: CATLYGVRTYEQYF. The CDR3 bases are TGTGCCACCCTATACGGTGTTCGCACCTACGAGCAGTACTTC.

This chain connects TRBV25-1 to TRBJ1-1; D gene ambiguous. CDR3 length equals 12 residues. Between the trimmed V and J ends, which lost 4 bases and 5 bases, there was a span of 8 bases. Looked up from germline, CDR1 is MGHDK and CDR2 is SYGVNS. The CDR3 sequence is CASSGVGTEAFF. For the CDR3, the DNA is TGTGCCAGCAGTGGAGTCGGGACTGAAGCTTTCTTT. The whole variable domain, remainder taken from reference TRBV25-1 and TRBJ1-1, is EADIYQTPRYLVIGTGKKITLECSQTMGHDKMYWYQQDPGMELHLIHYSYGVNSTEKGDLSSESTVSRIRTEHFPLTLESARPSHTSQYLCASSGVGTEAFFGQGTRLTVV.

V is TRBV27 and J is TRBJ1-2, with D possibly being TRBD1 (6 bases). Trimming removed 7 bases at V and 1 base at J, with 13 bases between. Germline V CDR1 and CDR2: MNHEY, SMNVEV (reference sequence). This CDR3 is 14 amino acids long. CDR3 sequence (DNA): TGTGCCAGCAAACGGGGGGCGCTTAACTATGGCTACACCTTC. This encodes CASKRGALNYGYTF.

The V gene is TRBV2, the J gene TRBJ2-1; the D is unclear. This CDR3 region has 15 residues. The V gene lost 6 bases and the J gene lost 5 bases, with 17 bases spanning the gap. Germline V CDR1 and CDR2: SNHLY, FYNNEI. The CDR3 DNA sequence: TGTGCCAGCAGGGAAAATGGGCTCCGAGACAATGAGCAGTTCTTC. Translation gives CASRENGLRDNEQFF.

Written as DNA, the CDR3 is TGTGCCAGTAGTCAGGGGGTACTGAACACTGAAGCTTTCTTT. Translated, it gives CASSQGVLNTEAFF. The chain employs TRBV19 and TRBJ1-1, with 7 positions matching TRBD1. Looked up from germline, CDR1 is LNHDA and CDR2 is SQIVND (reference sequence). The CDR3 runs to 14 residues. The V and J ends lost 5 bases and 0 bases, in that order; junction bases with no gene match: 3. Full variable domain (outside the CDR3, taken from reference TRBV19 and TRBJ1-1): DGGITQSPKYLFRKEGQNVTLSCEQNLNHDAMYWYRQDPGQGLRLIYYSQIVNDFQKGDIAEGYSVSREKKESFPLTVTSAQKNPTAFYLCASSQGVLNTEAFFGQGTRLTVV.